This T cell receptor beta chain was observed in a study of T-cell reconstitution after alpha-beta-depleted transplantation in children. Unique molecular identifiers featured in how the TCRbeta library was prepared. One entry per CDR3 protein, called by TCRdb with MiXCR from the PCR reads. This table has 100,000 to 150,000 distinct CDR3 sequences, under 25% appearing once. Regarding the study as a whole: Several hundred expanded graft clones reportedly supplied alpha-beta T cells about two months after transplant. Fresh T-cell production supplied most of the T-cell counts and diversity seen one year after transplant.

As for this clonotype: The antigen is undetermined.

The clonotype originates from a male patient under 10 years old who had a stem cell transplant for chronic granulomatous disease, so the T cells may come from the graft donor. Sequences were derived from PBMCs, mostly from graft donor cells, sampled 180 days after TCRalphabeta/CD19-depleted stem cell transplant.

The CDR3 sequence: CATSRDWRGGTLNTQYF. The DNA for the CDR3 is TGTGCCACCAGCAGAGATTGGCGGGGGGGCACCTTGAATACGCAGTATTTT. J is TRBJ2-3 and V is TRBV15; 9 positions match TRBD2. The CDR3 length is 17 residues. Germline V gives CDR1 LNHNV, CDR2 YYDKDF (reference sequence). V lost 0 bases and J lost 7; bases outside the gene matches: 11.